The rows below give T cell receptor beta chains drawn from one sample of a study of early T cells in non-severe SARS-CoV-2 infection. TCRdb fed the 5' RACE reads into MiXCR, producing one record per CDR3 protein. The data hold fewer than 65,000 distinct CDR3 sequences, with about 9.3% observed a single time. Sequenced sample: whole blood. These receptors were obtained from an adult who was a healthcare worker with PCR-confirmed SARS-CoV-2 infection or an uninfected control (not recorded which). CDR3s include the opening cysteine and the closing phenylalanine or tryptophan. The order of the fields is V gene, D gene, clone size, J gene, CDR3 length, CDR3 protein, CDR3 DNA. A D gene is named only where the DNA matches it firmly. Clone size is shown for a subset of rows, as once, few, many or a class of expanded clone.

V gene: TRBV29-1; D gene: NA; clone size: NA; J gene: TRBJ2-1; CDR3 length: 12; CDR3 protein: CSVEWVADQQFF; CDR3 DNA: TGCAGCGTCGAATGGGTCGCGGACCAGCAGTTCTTC
V gene: TRBV7-8; D gene: NA; clone size: many; J gene: TRBJ2-2; CDR3 length: 15; CDR3 protein: CASSSVRGAGEELFF; CDR3 DNA: TGTGCCAGCAGCTCCGTCCGTGGAGCAGGAGAGGAGCTGTTTTTT
V gene: TRBV12-5; D gene: NA; clone size: many; J gene: TRBJ2-2; CDR3 length: 17; CDR3 protein: CASGLVFQGDGTGELFF; CDR3 DNA: TGTGCTAGTGGTTTGGTCTTCCAGGGAGACGGCACCGGGGAGCTGTTTTTT
V gene: TRBV28; D gene: NA; clone size: many; J gene: TRBJ1-5; CDR3 length: 14; CDR3 protein: CASGRGAGNQPQHF; CDR3 DNA: TGTGCCAGCGGGAGGGGCGCGGGCAATCAGCCCCAGCATTTT
V gene: TRBV3-1; D gene: TRBD2; clone size: many; J gene: TRBJ2-2; CDR3 length: 16; CDR3 protein: CASSPWTSGNREELFF; CDR3 DNA: TGTGCCAGCAGCCCTTGGACTAGCGGGAATCGGGAGGAGCTGTTTTTT
V gene: TRBV28; D gene: NA; clone size: few; J gene: TRBJ1-2; CDR3 length: 15; CDR3 protein: CASSPTRTHQRGYTF; CDR3 DNA: TGTGCCAGCAGTCCCACGAGGACACACCAACGTGGCTACACCTTC
V gene: TRBV4-3; D gene: TRBD1; clone size: many; J gene: TRBJ1-2; CDR3 length: 16; CDR3 protein: CASSQQQGLPGYGYTF; CDR3 DNA: TGCGCCAGCAGCCAACAACAGGGGCTGCCTGGCTATGGCTACACCTTC
V gene: TRBV7-2; D gene: NA; clone size: many; J gene: TRBJ2-3; CDR3 length: 17; CDR3 protein: CASSRPLGHLSTDTQYF; CDR3 DNA: TGTGCCAGCAGCCGCCCGTTGGGACATTTAAGCACAGATACGCAGTATTTT
V gene: TRBV27; D gene: TRBD2; clone size: many; J gene: TRBJ2-1; CDR3 length: 14; CDR3 protein: CASSLSGVGTEQFF; CDR3 DNA: TGTGCCAGCAGTTTGAGCGGGGTGGGGACTGAGCAGTTCTTC
V gene: TRBV14; D gene: NA; clone size: medium-sized; J gene: TRBJ1-1; CDR3 length: 13; CDR3 protein: CASSQSPRTEAFF; CDR3 DNA: TGTGCCAGCAGCCAAAGTCCGAGGACTGAAGCTTTCTTT
V gene: TRBV3-1; D gene: TRBD2; clone size: once; J gene: TRBJ2-7; CDR3 length: 14; CDR3 protein: CASTRRTSVGEQYF; CDR3 DNA: TGTGCCAGCACCAGACGGACTAGCGTTGGTGAGCAGTACTTC
V gene: TRBV18; D gene: NA; clone size: many; J gene: TRBJ2-1; CDR3 length: 14; CDR3 protein: CASSPPPEDSNSFF; CDR3 DNA: TGTGCCAGCTCACCACCGCCTGAGGACTCCAATAGCTTCTTC
V gene: TRBV27; D gene: NA; clone size: many; J gene: TRBJ2-5; CDR3 length: 15; CDR3 protein: CASSPRRGFQETQYF; CDR3 DNA: TGTGCCAGCAGTCCCCGGCGGGGCTTCCAAGAGACCCAGTACTTC
V gene: TRBV5-5; D gene: NA; clone size: few; J gene: TRBJ2-7; CDR3 length: 14; CDR3 protein: CASSLQGPSYEQYF; CDR3 DNA: TGTGCCAGCAGCTTACAGGGACCGAGTTACGAGCAGTACTTC
V gene: TRBV11-2; D gene: TRBD1; clone size: many; J gene: TRBJ1-4; CDR3 length: 15; CDR3 protein: CASSPSTGGFEKLFF; CDR3 DNA: TGTGCCAGCAGCCCATCGACAGGGGGCTTCGAAAAACTGTTTTTT
V gene: TRBV4-2; D gene: TRBD2; clone size: NA; J gene: TRBJ2-3; CDR3 length: 19; CDR3 protein: CASSQDRRGGTSATDTQYF; CDR3 DNA: TGTGCCAGCAGCCAAGATAGGCGGGGCGGGACTAGCGCCACAGATACGCAGTATTTT
V gene: TRBV27; D gene: NA; clone size: few; J gene: TRBJ2-2; CDR3 length: 13; CDR3 protein: CASSFLGQGELFF; CDR3 DNA: TGTGCCAGCAGTTTTCTCGGACAGGGGGAGCTGTTTTTT
V gene: TRBV6-2/TRBV6-3; D gene: TRBD1; clone size: few; J gene: TRBJ1-1; CDR3 length: 15; CDR3 protein: CASSYSRTGHTEAFF; CDR3 DNA: TGTGCCAGCAGTTACTCCCGGACAGGTCACACTGAAGCTTTCTTT
V gene: TRBV28; D gene: NA; clone size: NA; J gene: TRBJ2-1; CDR3 length: 16; CDR3 protein: CASSLGAASGPDEQFF; CDR3 DNA: TGTGCCAGCAGTTTGGGGGCGGCTAGCGGACCCGATGAGCAGTTCTTC
V gene: TRBV30; D gene: NA; clone size: NA; J gene: TRBJ1-2; CDR3 length: 10; CDR3 protein: CASFMGGYTF; CDR3 DNA: TGTGCCTCATTCATGGGTGGCTACACCTTC
V gene: TRBV4-2; D gene: NA; clone size: NA; J gene: TRBJ2-7; CDR3 length: 12; CDR3 protein: CASSQSDYEQYF; CDR3 DNA: TGTGCCAGCAGCCAATCAGACTACGAGCAGTACTTC
V gene: TRBV7-2; D gene: TRBD2; clone size: NA; J gene: TRBJ2-3; CDR3 length: 16; CDR3 protein: CASRLGLAGYTDTQYF; CDR3 DNA: TGTGCCAGCAGACTAGGACTAGCGGGGTACACAGATACGCAGTATTTT
V gene: TRBV20-1; D gene: TRBD2; clone size: many; J gene: TRBJ2-7; CDR3 length: 14; CDR3 protein: CSARLRESTYEQYF; CDR3 DNA: TGCAGTGCTAGACTGCGGGAGTCCACCTACGAGCAGTACTTC
V gene: TRBV5-1; D gene: NA; clone size: NA; J gene: TRBJ2-3; CDR3 length: 14; CDR3 protein: CASSVTGRADTQYF; CDR3 DNA: TGCGCCAGCAGCGTGACAGGTCGGGCAGATACGCAGTATTTT
V gene: TRBV20-1; D gene: TRBD2; clone size: many; J gene: TRBJ2-7; CDR3 length: 17; CDR3 protein: CSASETWASGRQDEQYF; CDR3 DNA: TGCAGTGCCAGCGAGACTTGGGCTAGCGGGAGGCAGGACGAGCAGTACTTC
V gene: TRBV27; D gene: TRBD2; clone size: many; J gene: TRBJ2-7; CDR3 length: 14; CDR3 protein: CASSFRGLAYEQYF; CDR3 DNA: TGTGCCAGCAGTTTCCGAGGACTAGCCTACGAGCAGTACTTC
V gene: TRBV20-1; D gene: NA; clone size: few; J gene: TRBJ2-3; CDR3 length: 13; CDR3 protein: CSARTDRTDTQYF; CDR3 DNA: TGCAGTGCTAGGACAGACCGCACAGATACGCAGTATTTT
V gene: TRBV27; D gene: NA; clone size: many; J gene: TRBJ2-1; CDR3 length: 16; CDR3 protein: CASSIRAATTYNEQFF; CDR3 DNA: TGTGCCAGCAGTATCCGGGCGGCTACAACCTACAATGAGCAGTTCTTC
V gene: TRBV28; D gene: NA; clone size: many; J gene: TRBJ1-4; CDR3 length: 13; CDR3 protein: CASRSFVNEKLFF; CDR3 DNA: TGTGCCAGCAGGTCGTTTGTTAATGAAAAACTGTTTTTT
V gene: TRBV4-3; D gene: NA; clone size: many; J gene: TRBJ2-3; CDR3 length: 13; CDR3 protein: CASSQDTADTQYF; CDR3 DNA: TGCGCCAGCAGCCAAGATACAGCAGATACGCAGTATTTT
V gene: TRBV20-1; D gene: TRBD1; clone size: NA; J gene: TRBJ2-1; CDR3 length: 17; CDR3 protein: CSAGTGTGGFSLNEQFF; CDR3 DNA: TGCAGTGCGGGAACAGGGACAGGGGGTTTTTCCCTCAATGAGCAGTTCTTC
V gene: TRBV6-5; D gene: NA; clone size: few; J gene: TRBJ1-1; CDR3 length: 14; CDR3 protein: CASSYSQGNTEAFF; CDR3 DNA: TGTGCCAGCAGTTACTCACAGGGGAACACTGAAGCTTTCTTT
V gene: TRBV20-1; D gene: TRBD2; clone size: NA; J gene: TRBJ2-5; CDR3 length: 17; CDR3 protein: CSASAGLAGGPGETQYF; CDR3 DNA: TGCAGTGCTAGCGCGGGACTAGCGGGAGGGCCGGGAGAGACCCAGTACTTC
V gene: TRBV19; D gene: NA; clone size: many; J gene: TRBJ2-5; CDR3 length: 13; CDR3 protein: CASSISGQETQYF; CDR3 DNA: TGTGCCAGTAGTATATCAGGGCAAGAGACCCAGTACTTC
V gene: TRBV4-3; D gene: NA; clone size: NA; J gene: TRBJ2-1; CDR3 length: 15; CDR3 protein: CASSQWLTGAYEQFF; CDR3 DNA: TGCGCCAGCAGCCAATGGTTAACGGGAGCATATGAGCAGTTCTTC
V gene: TRBV7-8; D gene: NA; clone size: many; J gene: TRBJ1-1; CDR3 length: 13; CDR3 protein: CASTHRKNTEAFF; CDR3 DNA: TGTGCCAGCACCCACAGGAAGAACACTGAAGCTTTCTTT
V gene: TRBV30; D gene: NA; clone size: few; J gene: TRBJ2-1; CDR3 length: 11; CDR3 protein: CAWTYERGQFF; CDR3 DNA: TGTGCCTGGACCTATGAGAGGGGGCAGTTCTTC
V gene: TRBV20-1; D gene: NA; clone size: few; J gene: TRBJ1-2; CDR3 length: 11; CDR3 protein: CSASYPGGYTF; CDR3 DNA: TGCAGTGCTAGTTACCCGGGTGGCTACACCTTC
V gene: TRBV11-2; D gene: NA; clone size: many; J gene: TRBJ2-7; CDR3 length: 13; CDR3 protein: CASSFTVSYEQYF; CDR3 DNA: TGTGCCAGCAGCTTTACAGTGTCCTACGAGCAGTACTTC
V gene: TRBV5-4; D gene: NA; clone size: NA; J gene: TRBJ1-3; CDR3 length: 15; CDR3 protein: CVSSSPGATGNTIYF; CDR3 DNA: TGTGTCAGCAGCTCGCCGGGTGCTACTGGAAACACCATATATTTT
V gene: TRBV20-1; D gene: TRBD1; clone size: few; J gene: TRBJ2-7; CDR3 length: 15; CDR3 protein: CSARDWGGQGNEQYF; CDR3 DNA: TGCAGTGCTAGAGATTGGGGGGGACAGGGGAACGAGCAGTACTTC
V gene: TRBV4-1; D gene: NA; clone size: many; J gene: TRBJ2-7; CDR3 length: 15; CDR3 protein: CASSQSATPSYEQYF; CDR3 DNA: TGCGCCAGCAGCCAGTCGGCTACTCCTTCCTACGAGCAGTACTTC
V gene: TRBV12-3/TRBV12-4; D gene: TRBD2; clone size: few; J gene: TRBJ2-3; CDR3 length: 16; CDR3 protein: CASSLDLAGITDTQYF; CDR3 DNA: TGTGCCAGCAGTTTAGACCTAGCGGGAATTACAGATACGCAGTATTTT
V gene: TRBV4-2; D gene: NA; clone size: NA; J gene: TRBJ1-2; CDR3 length: 13; CDR3 protein: CASSQDRMWSYTF; CDR3 DNA: TGTGCCAGCAGCCAAGATAGGATGTGGAGCTACACCTTC
V gene: TRBV6-2/TRBV6-3; D gene: TRBD1; clone size: NA; J gene: TRBJ1-3; CDR3 length: 16; CDR3 protein: CASSAGQGASENTIYF; CDR3 DNA: TGTGCCAGCAGTGCCGGACAGGGGGCTTCTGAAAACACCATATATTTT
V gene: TRBV7-2; D gene: NA; clone size: many; J gene: TRBJ2-1; CDR3 length: 11; CDR3 protein: CATLLYNEQFF; CDR3 DNA: TGTGCCACCCTACTCTACAATGAGCAGTTCTTC
V gene: TRBV12-3/TRBV12-4; D gene: NA; clone size: few; J gene: TRBJ2-1; CDR3 length: 13; CDR3 protein: CASSPGPNNEQFF; CDR3 DNA: TGTGCCAGCAGTCCCGGGCCCAACAATGAGCAGTTCTTC
V gene: TRBV28; D gene: NA; clone size: NA; J gene: TRBJ1-2; CDR3 length: 13; CDR3 protein: CASSFGHWDGYTF; CDR3 DNA: TGTGCCAGCAGTTTCGGACACTGGGATGGCTACACCTTC
V gene: TRBV12-3/TRBV12-4; D gene: NA; clone size: many; J gene: TRBJ1-3; CDR3 length: 11; CDR3 protein: CASTIGNTIYF; CDR3 DNA: TGTGCCAGCACTATCGGGAACACCATATATTTT